Listed below are T cell receptor beta chains from one sample, sequenced in a study of PD-1 blockade in classical Hodgkin lymphoma. TCRdb's table, derived via immunoSEQ multiplex PCR, lists solely in-frame clones and lacks some. The sample has tens of thousands of clones, 90% to 95% seen once. The sample was peripheral blood mononuclear cells (PBMCs). The receptors stem from a human donor with classical Hodgkin lymphoma. Both conserved end residues are part of each CDR3. D genes are given only for firm matches. Some rows mark clone size as missing; the rest say once, few, many or name a class of expanded clone.

TRBD2	15	TRBV4-2	NA	TRBJ2-3	TGTGCCAGCAGCCAAGGGGGGGGGACCACAGATACGCAGTATTTT	CASSQGGGTTDTQYF
NA	18	TRBV25-1	NA	TRBJ1-1	TGTGCCAGCAGTGCGATAAAAAGGGGACACCCTTGGAACACTGAAGCTTTCTTT	CASSAIKRGHPWNTEAFF
NA	14	TRBV7-2	NA	TRBJ1-2	TGTGCCAGCAGCTTAGGAGGGGCCCCGGGGGGCTACACCTTC	CASSLGGAPGGYTF
NA	13	TRBV18	once	TRBJ2-5	TGTGCCAGCTCACCTCTCCATCGAGAGACCCAGTACTTC	CASSPLHRETQYF
NA	15	TRBV5-4	NA	TRBJ2-1	TGTGCCAGCAGCTTTGTGAGAGTCTCCTACAATGAGCAGTTCTTC	CASSFVRVSYNEQFF
NA	16	TRBV6-5	NA	TRBJ2-3	TGTGCCAGCAGTTACTCGGGGGAGGAGGCATGGGATACGCAGTATTTT	CASSYSGEEAWDTQYF
NA	14	TRBV7-9	NA	TRBJ1-1	TGTGCCAGCAGCTTTGGCCCGCCGGGAACTGAAGCTTTCTTT	CASSFGPPGTEAFF
TRBD1	15	TRBV9	few	TRBJ2-7	TGTGCCAGCGGGGGGAGACAGGGGTCCACCTACGAGCAGTACTTC	CASGGRQGSTYEQYF
NA	14	TRBV25-1	NA	TRBJ1-1	TGTGCCAGCCAGCCCCAGGGGATGAACACTGAAGCTTTCTTT	CASQPQGMNTEAFF
NA	13	TRBV6-5	NA	TRBJ1-2	TGTGCCAGCAGACCCGAGCGGACACATGGCTACACCTTC	CASRPERTHGYTF